This T cell receptor (beta chain) comes out of a study of shared clonotypes between healthy human individuals. Turning to this clone: Its matching antigen is unknown. This may arise from a read error, as a much more abundant clone is one base away. The same CDR3 can be traced to other DNA sequences in this sample.

Points from the study as a whole: Clonotypes not shared had lower generation probabilities than those common to all four donors. Rarefaction demonstrated incomplete sorted-subset sequencing despite large depth.

V lost 5 bases to trimming and J lost 3 bases; unmatched junction nucleotides: 2. Germline CDR1 reads SGHNT; CDR2 reads YYREEE (reference sequence). CDR3 length: 14 residues. Replicate PCRs for sorted subsets used around 200 ng DNA; this equaled 30,000 to 35,000 T cell genomes. The data were produced by immunoSEQ multiplex PCR, yet TCRdb's version contains in-frame clones alone and is incomplete. The sample has 850,000 to 1,200,000 clones, roughly 80% seen once; the top ten hold approximately 1.3%. Each donor was a Caucasian adult residing in Nashville, Tennessee. Sequenced: memory CD4+ T cells sorted from blood. Subset described: CD45RA-negative fraction. The V gene is TRBV5-4, the J gene TRBJ2-2; 9 positions agree with TRBD2. The TCR sequence derives from a man aged 18 to 29 in good health. The CDR3 bases are TGTGCCAGCAGGAGACTAGCGGACACCGGGGAGCTGTTTTTT. Translation gives CASRRLADTGELFF.